This T cell receptor beta chain was profiled in a study of brain T cells in children with intractable seizures. The sample's time point: blood from clinic visit 5 months post-surgery; TSC patient then seizure free. The sequenced cases were selected for having the highest brain T cell transcript signatures. Patients received at least one anti-epileptic drug before surgery. Germline assignment: CDR1 MDHEN and CDR2 SYDVKM. The length of the CDR3 is 14 residues. The ends were cut back, 8 bases at V and 4 bases at J, with 17 bases in the middle. The method was immunoSEQ multiplex PCR; TCRdb's version includes in-frame clones alone and lacks a portion of them. The sample records a few hundred thousand clones, 93% being singletons.

The sequencing here drew on peripheral blood, taken more than 4 months after surgery. This chain links TRBV28 with TRBJ2-5; TRBD1 is a possible D gene (5 bases). This TCR was sampled from a boy under three years old with tuberous sclerosis and intractable seizures. The CDR3 protein is CASRWAGIGETQYF. The CDR3 DNA sequence: TGTGCCAGCCGGTGGGCAGGGATCGGAGAGACCCAGTACTTC.